The sequence of this T cell receptor beta chain was determined in a study of shared clonotypes between healthy human individuals (dated by TCRdb to about 2020). Context from the whole study: The cohort included a few men and a couple of women between 18 and 49 years of age. For each donor, CD4 naive and CD4 memory were each given three plates, CD8 naive was given two plates, and CD8 memory was given one plate. Blood TCR repertoires of a handful of healthy adults were deeply sequenced to estimate repertoire size and the extent of clonotype sharing between individuals. Between about 0.8 and 9 billion PBMCs per donor were obtained by leukapheresis. To increase sequencing depth and limit assay-specific biases, different laboratories used diverse techniques to prepare libraries and sequence TCR repertoires. Paper-wide results and their limitations: Estimated clonotype richness was generally larger for naive than for memory subsets. Incomplete sequencing was indicated by rarefaction of sorted-subset datasets, despite the large sequencing depth. When several donors were compared, the shared fraction of clonotypes was around 5.1% for naive CD4, around 4% for naive CD8, roughly 2.5% for memory CD4, and roughly 0.43% for memory CD8. The genetic and exposure-history diversity represented was limited by the small number of donors. Higher generation probabilities were observed for clonotypes shared by all four sorted-subset donors than for non-shared clonotypes. Only blood was sampled, and tissue TCR repertoires likely differ from those in blood. Pairwise subsampling indicated that sequencing depth was expected to affect the degree of clonotype sharing among donors.

The donors were healthy, HIV-negative adults with no recently reported acute infections or vaccinations. Every donor was a Caucasian adult residing in Nashville, Tennessee, USA. The CD8 memory samples were a combination of magnetically selected CD45RO+ cells and CCR7-negative CD45RA+ effector memory (TemRA) cells. Blood was collected by leukapheresis, and PBMCs were isolated by Ficoll-Histopaque density gradient centrifugation and then cryopreserved in liquid nitrogen vapor phase. Analytical flow cytometry was used to check the purity and quantity of every magnetically sorted T cell population. From each sorted fraction, genomic DNA was isolated and quantified by UV absorbance on a Nanodrop 2000c. Turning to this clone: There is no known antigen for this receptor. No base quality values were provided; no much bigger clone lies one nucleotide off.

Using the deep immunoSEQ assay, multiplex PCR amplified TCR CDR3 regions from genomic DNA. Extracted genomic DNA from each cell subset was distributed evenly across all wells of several immunoSEQ 96-well plates, and each plate was treated as a replicate. For sorted subsets, around 200 ng genomic DNA, equal to 30,000 or so T cell genomes, was loaded into each replicate PCR. The purified libraries were quantified using a Qubit 3.0 fluorometer, sized with a Bioanalyzer 2100, and then quantified again using the KAPA Library Quantification kit. Every immunoSEQ 96-well plate was sequenced on a dedicated single-read 150-cycle Illumina NextSeq 550 flow cell. Regarding the original processing steps: Because only junctional sequences without quality scores were contained in the immunoSEQ output, filtering matching that applied to full-length reads could not be performed. Sequences were annotated with PyIR, a Python wrapper for IgBLAST v1.9, using IMGT germline references to assign V/J genes and CDR3. Any read was removed if the V/J assignment was weak (E-value above 1e-6), the CDR3 was missing, or the read contained stop codons, out-of-frame junctions, or ambiguous translated residues. V3J clonotypes were defined as sequences sharing an identical inferred V gene, J gene, and CDR3 amino acid sequence. Percentage overlap between repertoires was calculated by dividing the number of shared unique clonotypes by the size of the smaller repertoire. Richness of each repertoire was evaluated using RTK rarefaction, the Chao1 estimator, and Recon v2.1 estimates of unobserved clonotypes. Generation probabilities for all TCRbeta clonotypes obtained by the gDNA method from a handful of donors were computed using OLGA. TCRdb provides this immuneACCESS table in a form limited to in-frame rearrangements. Some clones are lacking; in checked studies, under half of them reflect an unresolved V gene, and why the rest are absent is not known. The DNA gave D and trimming, while V, J and clone size come from that table. This sample lists about 330,000 clones; over 75% were detected once. The ten largest make up 16% of the sample.

V gives up 3 bases and J gives up 7 bases, and the segment between their germline ends measures 15 bases. The germline V gene (reference sequence) sets CDR1 to MNHEY and CDR2 to SMNVEV. Including cysteine and phenylalanine, the CDR3 has 14 amino acids. Only the CDR3 portion is preserved as DNA: 42 bases, with reading frame beginning at the first base. The receptor chain draws on TRBV27 and TRBJ1-2; D gene: possibly TRBD1, on 5 matching bases. The sequence was obtained from a man aged 18 to 30 in good health. Sequenced material: memory CD8+ T cells sorted from blood. Taken with the paper, the label for cell subset or site translates to: CD45RO+ cells pooled with CCR7-negative TemRA cells. The DNA sequence reads TGTGCCAGCAGTTTCCTTGGGACGTCGGGTGGCTACACCTTC. The encoded protein is CASSFLGTSGGYTF.